This TCR beta chain was captured in a study of cytomegalovirus exposure and HLA in healthy donors (dated by TCRdb to 2017 to 2019). As for the study more broadly: According to an earlier analysis of around 600 of the donors, about 179 million T cells yielded over 100 million unique TCR beta sequences and 276 Gb of sequence data. Typing coverage differed by locus: A, B, C, DRB1 and DQB1 were typed in about 629-630 donors, DQA1 in approximately 520, DPA1 in over 600, and DPB1 in 450 to 490. On average, roughly 200,000 unique TCR beta nucleotide sequences were sequenced per donor among about 400 genotyped donors of the cohort, with roughly 18% of those sequences being non-productive. A separate validation cohort of 100 to 150 different subjects was used in addition to the approximately 670-subject first cohort. In a later genetic analysis, genome-wide SNP genotypes for about 55% of the roughly 670 donors were used, and that subset was treated as a discovery cohort. About 5 DR-DQ haplotypes were handled as single units for association and clustering, since linkage in the cohort was strong. The T cell repertoires of about 700 subjects were profiled by immunosequencing and related to cytomegalovirus serostatus. An early release that covered about 640 HLA-typed donors contained 250 to 350 gigabases of sequencing data and about 93 million unique TCR sequences. All discovery cohort repertoires had been generated using a single sequencing platform. Rather than using new phenotypic data, the later analysis identified candidate immune exposures from TCR beta sequences and from how often those sequences occurred across donors. Of the roughly 400 genotyped donors, roughly 80% were placed in the genetic ancestry cluster associated with self-reported Caucasian donors. An earlier analysis of approximately 630 of the donors applied high-throughput TCR beta sequencing to assess whether each TCR beta V gene segment acted as functional or pseudogenic. The aim of the study was to test whether cataloging public T cell receptors could identify signatures of past pathogen exposure. Donor age, sex, ethnicity and CMV serostatus were collected together with the repertoire data. High-throughput TCR immunosequencing, statistical association of individual TCRs with disease status, and machine learning were combined to predict cytomegalovirus infection status. HLA typing included class I and class II loci at four-digit resolution. To study patterns of TCR occurrence, a later analysis re-analyzed previously published TCR beta repertoires from 700 or so donors and added high-resolution HLA genotyping.

As to this clone: Which antigen it targets is not known.

Points the paper makes about the study in general: In a later genetic analysis, a missense DCLRE1C variant was associated with V-gene and J-gene trimming of TCR beta chains, and the association was replicated in an independent cohort. The presence/absence analyses assumed that sequencing depth was roughly uniform across donors, and that assumption may not be true. Compared with equally common non-associated chains, HLA-associated TCR beta chains in a later analysis were more clonally expanded and had lower generation probabilities. According to a later analysis, TCR association rates differed among HLA loci, with DRB1 alleles showing the most associated TCRs and HLA-C alleles showing the fewest. A group of highly shared sequence variants was considered likely to be a technical artifact of the sequencing pipeline. The study listed 150 to 200 TCR beta chains as associated with cytomegalovirus. Some IMGT-functional V segments, including TRBV6-2 and TRBV6-3, could not be distinguished by the 87-base-pair reads and were therefore excluded. Most TCR sequences were seen in very few donors, while some public TCRs were found in many individuals. At a false discovery rate of 0.05, a later analysis linked about 16,000 TCR beta sequences to specific HLA alleles. According to a later analysis, parvovirus B19, influenza, CMV and Epstein-Barr virus appeared linked to several top co-occurrence clusters. CMV serostatus was the only immune exposure information available for the cohort. In a later analysis, most CMV-associated TCR beta chains were found to appear HLA-restricted, with HLA associations seemingly driven largely by CMV exposure. A few of the identified cytomegalovirus-associated TCR beta chains were confirmed in vitro to be specific for cytomegalovirus antigens. The earlier analysis of approximately 540 of the donors excluded 15 to 20 rarely observed V segments, including chromosome 9 orphons, because counts were too low. Only TCR beta chains were sequenced in this cohort, and the absence of alpha or paired-chain data limited detectable features. A later genetic analysis reported fewer N-insertions in productive TCRs among donors in an Asian-associated ancestry cluster than the approximately 700-donor mean. The authors suggested that the approach could potentially be generalized to other disease states and immunological phenotypes. A further reported finding was that TCR beta sequences accurately predicted the HLA-A and HLA-B alleles for most subjects in the first cohort. In an earlier analysis of about 600 of the donors, most TCR beta V segments appeared in productive rearrangements about 87% or about 30% of the time, broadly matching IMGT annotations. Because HLA typing was unavailable for some donors at each locus, only the typed subset was used in association tests. The classifier was reported to diagnose cytomegalovirus status with high specificity and sensitivity in both the original and validation cohorts. Correlated functional status among segregating V segments might reflect linkage disequilibrium, but an unknown experimental factor could not be ruled out. Strong co-occurrence of HLA alleles, especially DR and DQ, made assigning TCR associations to individual alleles difficult.

The protocol used for the library was the immunoSEQ multiplex PCR assay. A mixture of 60 forward primers for TCR Vbeta segments and 13 reverse primers for TCR Jbeta segments was used in the multiplex PCR. The CDR3 region of rearranged TCR beta genes was amplified from genomic DNA by a multiplex PCR assay. On the Illumina HiSeq System, the amplified TCR beta libraries were sequenced as 87-base-pair reads. Regarding the original processing steps: Across the 666 repertoires, a later analysis counted roughly 84 million unique TCR beta chains, approximately 12 million of which were shared by at least two donors. To remove PCR and sequencing errors, raw reads were error-corrected and collapsed into unique sequences using a nearest-neighbor algorithm that merged closely related sequences. CDR3 sequences were aligned to IMGT reference sequences to assign V, D and J gene segments. For a sequence to be retained, a match of at least six nucleotides to both a V gene segment and a J gene segment was required. Rearrangements were called productive when the CDR3 lacked stop codons and stayed in frame with V and J; all others were non-productive. Following IMGT convention, CDR3 was defined as the stretch from the second conserved V-encoded cysteine up to the conserved J-encoded phenylalanine. The earlier analysis of 500 to 750 of the donors excluded any sequence lacking an unambiguous match to a single V gene segment. In an earlier analysis of 587 of the donors, a V segment was called functional when productive rearrangements were above 56.7%, and segregating when the standard deviation between donors exceeded 5%. A statistical classification framework was built to diagnose cytomegalovirus status from the catalog of TCR beta chain sequences. V and J gene assignment, in a later analysis, came from comparing TCR nucleotide sequences with IMGT/GENE-DB human TR gene sequences. The TCRdist pipeline was used in a later analysis to assign CDR3 sequences and most-parsimonious VDJ recombination scenarios. In a later analysis, each TCR beta chain was defined by its CDR3 amino acid sequence together with its V-gene family, and reads without a unique V-gene family were excluded. As a way to deal with suspected cross-contamination and a sequencing artifact, a later analysis dropped 450 to 600 nucleotide sequences that were highly shared and had low generation probability. In a later analysis, a clonal expansion index was calculated for each public chain from normalized within-repertoire ranks of inferred template counts. A later analysis computed generation probabilities with a VDJ recombination model fitted to out-of-frame rearrangements, and checked the results against IGoR. A later analysis scored TCR-TCR, TCR-HLA and TCR-CMV co-occurrence with hypergeometric tests, applying a repertoire-size bias correction to TCR pairs. In a later analysis, false discovery rates were estimated by permuting HLA or CMV assignments 20 times. A later analysis grouped co-occurring TCRs with DBSCAN, adding TCRdist sequence similarity when clustering within HLA-allele-positive subsets. Repertoires with fewer than 30,000 or more than 120,000 public chains, plus five repertoires with anomalous nucleotide sharing, were excluded from co-occurrence clustering. Imported from immuneACCESS, the table was reduced by TCRdb to in-frame sequences with V and J called. These copies leave out some clones; in studies compared against another copy, an unresolved V gene accounts for under half, and the cause of the remainder is not known. V and J calls and clone size are copied from that table; D and trimming were computed from the DNA. The sample table records about 190,000 clones. The ten biggest clones cover roughly 6.7% of the sample.

The cohort was made up of about 670 healthy bone marrow donors. Cohort members were all nominally healthy when sampled, although unrecorded immune exposures were likely present. The donor tested CMV seronegative, placing the donor among the 350 to 400 seronegative members of the cohort. Every donor gave a peripheral blood sample, and the peripheral blood mononuclear cells from that sample were used for TCR beta sequencing. The Qiagen DNeasy Blood Extraction Kit was used to extract genomic DNA from the blood cell samples. CDR1 and CDR2 were assigned from the germline V gene (reference sequence) as SGHKS and YYEKEE. V loses 3 bases, J loses 0 bases, and the germline ends lie 15 bases apart. CDR3 length: 16 amino acids, cysteine to phenylalanine. Only the CDR3 DNA stays, 48 bases, in frame from base 1.

This TCR was recovered from a man aged 25 to 40 in good health and CMV-seronegative. Sequencing input: PBMCs. The rearranged chain carries TRBV5-5 and TRBJ2-5, with no confidently assigned D gene. The nucleotide sequence reads TGTGCCAGCAGCTCCCGAGGTCTTTGGAACCAAGAGACCCAGTACTTC. It codes for CASSSRGLWNQETQYF.